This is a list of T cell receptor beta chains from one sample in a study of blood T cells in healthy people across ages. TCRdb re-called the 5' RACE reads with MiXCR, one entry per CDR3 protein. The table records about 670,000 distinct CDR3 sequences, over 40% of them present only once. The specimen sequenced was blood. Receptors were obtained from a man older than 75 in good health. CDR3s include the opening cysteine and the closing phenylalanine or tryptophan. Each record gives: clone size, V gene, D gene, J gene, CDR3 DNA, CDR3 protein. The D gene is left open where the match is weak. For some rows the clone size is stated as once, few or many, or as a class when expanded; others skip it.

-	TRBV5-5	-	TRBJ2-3	TGTGCCAGCAGCCCTGAAAGTTGGCGATCCGATACGCAGTATTTT	CASSPESWRSDTQYF
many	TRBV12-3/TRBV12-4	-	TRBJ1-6	TGTGCCAGCAGCAAACCCGGGGCGGGTAGGGGGGCCCTCCACTTT	CASSKPGAGRGALHF
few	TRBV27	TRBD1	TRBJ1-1	TGTGCCAGCAGTCCAATGACAGGGGGCTGGAACACTGAAGCTTTCTTT	CASSPMTGGWNTEAFF
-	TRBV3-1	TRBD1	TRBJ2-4	TGTGCCAGCAGCCCCCCGGGACGAACACAGGGGGGCATTCAGTACTTC	CASSPPGRTQGGIQYF
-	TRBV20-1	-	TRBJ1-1	TGCAGTGCTAGAGCACAGGGCGCTAACACTGAAGCTTTCTTT	CSARAQGANTEAFF
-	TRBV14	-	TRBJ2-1	TGTGCCAGCAGCCAGAACTTCTACGAGCAGTTCTTC	CASSQNFYEQFF
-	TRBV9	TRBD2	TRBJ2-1	TGTGCCAGCAGCGTAGGGGGTAGCGGGAGCTTTAATGAGCAGTTCTTC	CASSVGGSGSFNEQFF
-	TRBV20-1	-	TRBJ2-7	TGCAGTGCACCCGATGTCACAGGTTACGAGCAGTACTTC	CSAPDVTGYEQYF
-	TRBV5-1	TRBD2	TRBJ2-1	TGCGCCAGCAGCTTGGAGGCTAGCGGGAGTAACTACAATGAGCAGTTCTTC	CASSLEASGSNYNEQFF
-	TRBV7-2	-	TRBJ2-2	TGTGCCAGCAGCTACAGCACCGGGGAGCTGTTTTTT	CASSYSTGELFF
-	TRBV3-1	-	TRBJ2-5	TGTGCCAGCAGCCAGTACAGGCGTCAAGAGACCCAGTACTTC	CASSQYRRQETQYF
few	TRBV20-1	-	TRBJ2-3	TGCAGTGCTAGGGCCCCAGGGCGGAACACAGATACGCAGTATTTT	CSARAPGRNTDTQYF
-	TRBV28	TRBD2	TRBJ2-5	TGTGCCAGCAGTCTGGGGGGGTCTACGTACCAAGAGACCCAGTACTTC	CASSLGGSTYQETQYF
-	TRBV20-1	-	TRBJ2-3	TGCAGTGCCGCGCCTAGCGCTAACACAGATACGCAGTATTTT	CSAAPSANTDTQYF
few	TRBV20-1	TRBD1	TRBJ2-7	TGCAGTGCTAGGGGGACAGTATCCTACGAGCAGTACTTC	CSARGTVSYEQYF
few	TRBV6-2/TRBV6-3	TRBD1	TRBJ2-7	TGTGCCAGCACCGATGAGGGACAGGGATCGTACGAGCAGTACTTC	CASTDEGQGSYEQYF
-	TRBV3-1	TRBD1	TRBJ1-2	TGTGCCAGCAGCCATCCCAGAGGACAGGGGCACTATGGCTACACCTTC	CASSHPRGQGHYGYTF
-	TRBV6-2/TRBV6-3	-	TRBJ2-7	TGTGCCAGCAGTTACTCGGTGGCCGGGACTCAAAACTACGAGCAGTACTTC	CASSYSVAGTQNYEQYF
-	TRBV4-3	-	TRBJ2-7	TGCGCCAGCAGCCAAGATGCTTTGGGGTACGAGCAGTACTTC	CASSQDALGYEQYF
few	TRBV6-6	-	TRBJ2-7	TGTGCCAGCAGTAACAGGGACGAGCAGTACTTC	CASSNRDEQYF
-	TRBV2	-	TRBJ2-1	TGTGCCAGCAGTTACGGACCTTATGAGCAGTTCTTC	CASSYGPYEQFF
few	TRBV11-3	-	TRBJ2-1	TGTGCCAGCAGCTTAGGGTGTGAGCAGTTCTTC	CASSLGCEQFF
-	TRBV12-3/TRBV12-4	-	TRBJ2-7	TGTGCCAGCAATCTCCGGGGATCCTACGAGCAGTACTTC	CASNLRGSYEQYF
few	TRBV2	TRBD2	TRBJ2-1	TGTGCCAGGTCGATGTACAGGACTAGCGGGAGTACCTACAATGAGCAGTTCTTC	CARSMYRTSGSTYNEQFF
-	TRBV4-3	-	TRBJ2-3	TGCGCCAGCAGCCAAGGCCAAGGGGACGACGATACGCAGTATTTT	CASSQGQGDDDTQYF
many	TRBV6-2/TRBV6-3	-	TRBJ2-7	TGTGCCAGCAGTCATACTTACGAGCAGTACTTC	CASSHTYEQYF
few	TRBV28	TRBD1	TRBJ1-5	TGTGCCAGCAGGACGACAGGGGCAACTCAGCCCCAGCATTTT	CASRTTGATQPQHF
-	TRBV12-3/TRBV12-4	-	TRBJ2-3	TGTGCCAGCAGGTTAGGCTCTAGCGAAGATACGCAGTATTTT	CASRLGSSEDTQYF
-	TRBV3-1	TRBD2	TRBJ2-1	TGTGCCAGCAGCCATAGGGCGGGACTAGGTTCGCATGAGCAGTTCTTC	CASSHRAGLGSHEQFF
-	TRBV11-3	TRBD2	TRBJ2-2	TGTGCCAGCAGCTTAAGGACTAGGTCTTCCGGGGAGCTGTTTTTT	CASSLRTRSSGELFF
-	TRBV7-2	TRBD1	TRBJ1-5	TGTGCCAGCAGCTTGAGGACAGGGGGGTCCGGATCTCAGCCCCAGCATTTT	CASSLRTGGSGSQPQHF
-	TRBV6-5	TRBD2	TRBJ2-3	TGTGCCAGCAGTCCTTCAAGCGGGAGTCGCGCAGATACGCAGTATTTT	CASSPSSGSRADTQYF
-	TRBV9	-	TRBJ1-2	TGTGCCAGCAGCGTAGGCGGGAGGGGCAGGAACGCCGATGGCTACACCTTC	CASSVGGRGRNADGYTF
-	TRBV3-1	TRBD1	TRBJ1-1	TGTGCCAGCAGCCCCAGGGGGCGGGTGAACACTGAAGCTTTCTTT	CASSPRGRVNTEAFF
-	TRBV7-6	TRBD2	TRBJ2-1	TGTGCCAGCAGCCAGCGCCCGGGGGGTCGCTACAATGAGCAGTTCTTC	CASSQRPGGRYNEQFF
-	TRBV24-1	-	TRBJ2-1	TGTGCCACCAGTCTGAGCAGCGGATACAATGAGCAGTTCTTC	CATSLSSGYNEQFF
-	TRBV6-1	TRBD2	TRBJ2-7	TGTGCCAGCAGTGATAGCGGGACTGGCTCCGACGAGCAGTACTTC	CASSDSGTGSDEQYF
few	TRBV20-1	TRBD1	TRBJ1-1	TGCAGTGCTAGACGAACCGGGACAGGAAACACTGAAGCTTTCTTT	CSARRTGTGNTEAFF
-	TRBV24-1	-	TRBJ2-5	TGTGCCACCAGTGATGGGACCCTCCCCAAGCAGTACTTC	CATSDGTLPKQYF
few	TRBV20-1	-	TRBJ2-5	TGCAGTGCTACTGACAGGAACCAAGAGACCCAGTACTTC	CSATDRNQETQYF
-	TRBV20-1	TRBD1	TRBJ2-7	TGCAGTGTACCGGGACAGGGGGTATACGAGCAGTACTTC	CSVPGQGVYEQYF
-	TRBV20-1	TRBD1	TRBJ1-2	TGCAGTGCTAGAGAACCAAACAGGGGGGATAACTATGGCTACACCTTC	CSAREPNRGDNYGYTF
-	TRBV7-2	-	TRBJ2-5	TGTGCCGGCAGCTTAGAGGTCGTGCAAGAGACCCAGTACTTC	CAGSLEVVQETQYF
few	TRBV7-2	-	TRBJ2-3	TGTGCCAGCAGCCCCCAGGGGAGCACCTTCACAGATACGCAGTATTTT	CASSPQGSTFTDTQYF
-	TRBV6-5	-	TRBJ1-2	TGTGCCAGCAGAAGCAGGAGAGGGTACTATGGCTACACCTTC	CASRSRRGYYGYTF
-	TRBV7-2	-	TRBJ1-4	TGTGCCAGCAGCCCGGAGGGGGGTAATGAAAAACTGTTTTTT	CASSPEGGNEKLFF
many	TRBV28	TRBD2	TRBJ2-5	TGTGCCAGCAGCTTTAGCGGGGGACGGGAGACCCAGTACTTC	CASSFSGGRETQYF